The source of this TCR beta chain is a study of blood T cells in healthy people across ages. Study-level findings and limits: Changes in expanded clonotypes were possibly confounded, as the CMV status of donors was unknown. It was the long-lived donors that had more naive CD4+ cells and higher diversity than aged donors.

Every donor gave roughly 9.2 milliliters of peripheral blood. Ten or more counts support this clonotype. Its matching antigen is unknown. Using a J-beta primer mix together with a sample-barcoded 5' primer, a second PCR was run for roughly 7 to 11 cycles. TCRdb reprocessed the 5' RACE reads with MiXCR, giving one entry per CDR3 protein. The table lists 1.5 million to 2 million distinct CDR3 sequences, just under 50% of them singletons. The germline CDR1 and CDR2 sequences are MDHEN and SYDVKM. V lost 6 bases and J 1 base, leaving 9 bases between the germline ends. The CDR3 has 13 residues. The clonotype was recovered from a woman aged 40 to 50 in good health. This chain uses TRBV28 with TRBJ2-5; D could derive from TRBD1 or TRBD2 (6 bases each). The sequenced sample was blood. Here the CDR3 reads CASREGGQETQYF. In nucleotides, the CDR3 is TGTGCCAGCAGAGAGGGGGGCCAAGAGACCCAGTACTTC.